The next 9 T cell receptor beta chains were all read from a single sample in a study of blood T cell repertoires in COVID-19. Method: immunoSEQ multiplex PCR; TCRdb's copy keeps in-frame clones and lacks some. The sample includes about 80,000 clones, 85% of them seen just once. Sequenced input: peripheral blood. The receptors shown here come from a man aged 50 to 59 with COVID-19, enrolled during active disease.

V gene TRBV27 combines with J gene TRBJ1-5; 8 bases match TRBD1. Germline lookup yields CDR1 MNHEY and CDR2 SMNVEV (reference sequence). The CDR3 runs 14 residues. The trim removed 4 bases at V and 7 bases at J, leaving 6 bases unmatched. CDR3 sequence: CASSSGQAAQPQHF. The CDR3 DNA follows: TGTGCCAGCAGTTCGGGACAGGCCGCACAGCCCCAGCATTTT.

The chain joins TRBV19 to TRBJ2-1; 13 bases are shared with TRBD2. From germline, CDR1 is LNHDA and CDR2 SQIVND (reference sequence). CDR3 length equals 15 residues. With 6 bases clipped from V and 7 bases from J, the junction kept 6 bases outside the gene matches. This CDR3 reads CASRIGLAGVNEQFF. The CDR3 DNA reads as TGTGCCAGTAGAATCGGACTAGCGGGAGTGAATGAGCAGTTCTTC.

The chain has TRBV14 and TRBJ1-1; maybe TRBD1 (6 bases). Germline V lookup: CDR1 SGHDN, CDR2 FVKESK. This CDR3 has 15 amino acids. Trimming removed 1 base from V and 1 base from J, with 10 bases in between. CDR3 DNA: TGTGCCAGCAGCCAAGTCGCAGGGGCGAACACTGAAGCTTTCTTT. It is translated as CASSQVAGANTEAFF. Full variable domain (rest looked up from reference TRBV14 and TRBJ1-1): EAGVTQFPSHSVIEKGQTVTLRCDPISGHDNLYWYRRVMGKEIKFLLHFVKESKQDESGMPNNRFLAERTGGTYSTLKVQPAELEDSGVYFCASSQVAGANTEAFFGQGTRLTVV.

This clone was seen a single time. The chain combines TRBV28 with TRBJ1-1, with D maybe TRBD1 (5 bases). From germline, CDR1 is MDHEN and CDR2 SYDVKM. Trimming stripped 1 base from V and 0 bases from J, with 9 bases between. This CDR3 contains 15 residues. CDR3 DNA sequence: TGTGCCAGCAGTTTATCGATAGGGGTGAACACTGAAGCTTTCTTT. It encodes CASSLSIGVNTEAFF.

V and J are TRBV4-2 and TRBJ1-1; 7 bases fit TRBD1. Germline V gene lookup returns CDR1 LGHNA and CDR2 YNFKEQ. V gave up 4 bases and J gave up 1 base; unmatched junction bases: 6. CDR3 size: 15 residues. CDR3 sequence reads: CASSLSGTANTEAFF. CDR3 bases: TGTGCCAGCAGCCTGTCCGGGACAGCGAACACTGAAGCTTTCTTT.

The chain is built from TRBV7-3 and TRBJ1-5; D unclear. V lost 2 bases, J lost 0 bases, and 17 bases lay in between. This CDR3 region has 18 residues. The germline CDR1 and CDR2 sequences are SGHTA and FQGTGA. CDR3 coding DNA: TGTGCCAGCAGCTTAGCCCGTGGGCAGATTATTAGCAATCAGCCCCAGCATTTT. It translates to CASSLARGQIISNQPQHF.

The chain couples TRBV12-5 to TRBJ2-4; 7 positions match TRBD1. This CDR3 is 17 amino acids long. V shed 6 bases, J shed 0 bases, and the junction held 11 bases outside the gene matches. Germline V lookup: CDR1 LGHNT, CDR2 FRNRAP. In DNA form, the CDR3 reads TGTGCTAGTGGCCATAGACGGGACAGCCTAGCCAAAAACATTCAGTACTTC. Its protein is CASGHRRDSLAKNIQYF.

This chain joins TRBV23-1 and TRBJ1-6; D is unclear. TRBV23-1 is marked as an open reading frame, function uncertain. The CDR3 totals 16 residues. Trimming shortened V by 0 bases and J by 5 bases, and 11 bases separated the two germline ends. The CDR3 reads CASSQSWRANNSPLHF. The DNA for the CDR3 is TGCGCCAGCAGTCAATCGTGGCGGGCCAATAATTCACCCCTCCACTTT.

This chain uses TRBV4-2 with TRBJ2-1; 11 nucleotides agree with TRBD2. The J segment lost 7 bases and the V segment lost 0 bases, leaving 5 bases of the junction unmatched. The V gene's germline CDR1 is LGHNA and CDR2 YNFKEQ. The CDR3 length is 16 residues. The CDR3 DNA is TGTGCCAGCAGCCAAGATCTAGCGGGAGGCTATAATGAGCAGTTCTTC. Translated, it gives CASSQDLAGGYNEQFF.